Shown below are 12 T cell receptor beta chains from a single sample sequenced in a study of cytotoxic CD8 clonotypes in ibrutinib-treated CLL. Sequenced by immunoSEQ multiplex PCR; TCRdb stores in-frame clones only, minus some. The sample comprises under 200,000 clones, about four fifths of which are singletons, and over 2% rests with the top ten. Sequences were derived from PBMCs, sampled after 12 months of ibrutinib treatment. The receptors shown here come from a human donor with chronic lymphocytic leukemia.

The chain uses TRBV7-4 and TRBJ1-1, with no clear D. V lost 5 bases and J 3 bases, leaving 13 bases between the germline ends. The CDR3 extends over 14 amino acids. Germline assignment: CDR1 SGHVT and CDR2 SQSDAQ. Written as DNA, the CDR3 is TGTGCCAGCAGCCCCTATATCCTCCACACTGAAGCTTTCTTT. Protein product: CASSPYILHTEAFF.

The chain couples TRBV28 to TRBJ2-2, with D perhaps TRBD2 (6 bases). V was trimmed by 7 bases and J by 5 bases, leaving 14 bases between them. CDR3 size: 14 residues. Looked up from germline, CDR1 is MDHEN and CDR2 is SYDVKM. The chain's CDR3 is CASTQSGSTGELFF. In DNA form, the CDR3 reads TGTGCCAGCACCCAATCCGGGAGTACCGGGGAGCTGTTTTTT.

The gene calls are TRBV27 and TRBJ1-5, with D possibly matching TRBD1 (5 bases). The CDR3 is 19 amino acids. Germline CDR1 is MNHEY and CDR2 is SMNVEV (reference sequence). Trimming cost V 2 bases and J 3 bases, with 23 bases left between them. The DNA for the CDR3 is TGTGCCAGCAGTTTAAAATGGGGCGGACGTTATATTTACAATCAGCCCCAGCATTTT. It is translated as CASSLKWGGRYIYNQPQHF.

The rearrangement joins TRBV11-2 to TRBJ2-7; no firm D call. Germline CDR1 and CDR2: SGHAT and FQNNGV. The length of the CDR3 is 13 residues. V lost 6 bases and J lost 0, with 9 bases in between. CDR3 loop: CASSRISSYEQYF. CDR3 nucleotides: TGTGCCAGCAGTCGGATTAGCTCCTACGAGCAGTACTTC.

The CDR3 DNA follows: TGTGCCAGCAGCCGGGGTGGGGGGCTTGGAAACACCATATATTTT. Its translation is CASSRGGGLGNTIYF. The chain employs TRBV7-6 and TRBJ1-3; a possible D gene is TRBD1 (6 bases). Trimming took off 5 bases at V and 3 bases at J, with 14 bases between the two ends. The length of the CDR3 is 15 residues. CDR1 is SGHVS and CDR2 is FNYEAQ in the germline V gene.

V and J are TRBV6-6 and TRBJ1-1; D remains unclear. The CDR3 has 12 residues. V was shortened by 6 bases and J by 2 bases, with 7 bases between the two germline ends. Germline CDR1 MNHNY, CDR2 SVGAGI (reference sequence). The CDR3 DNA reads as TGTGCCAGCAGGCGGGCCAACACTGAAGCTTTCTTT. This gives the protein CASRRANTEAFF.

V gene TRBV19 combines with J gene TRBJ2-3; the match to TRBD2 covers 7 bases. Germline V gene lookup returns CDR1 LNHDA and CDR2 SQIVND (reference sequence). After removal of 5 bases from V and 1 base from J, the junction contained 9 bases not matched to a gene. This CDR3 has 16 residues. The CDR3 reads CASSPLFGGGTDTQYF. The CDR3 DNA follows: TGTGCCAGTAGTCCCCTGTTTGGGGGGGGCACAGATACGCAGTATTTT.

The chain links TRBV7-2 to TRBJ2-7; TRBD1 aligns across 8 bases. Germline CDR1 and CDR2: SGHTA and FQGNSA. The CDR3 length is 13 residues. The V segment lost 5 bases and the J segment 6 bases; nucleotides outside the gene matches: 6. The CDR3 region is CASSTNRGSEQYF. In nucleotides, the CDR3 is TGTGCCAGCAGCACAAACAGGGGGAGCGAGCAGTACTTC.

The rearrangement links TRBV5-6 to TRBJ2-2, with no clear D. Per the germline V gene, CDR1 is SGHDT and CDR2 is YYEEEE. With 0 bases removed from V and 0 bases from J, the gap between germline ends came to 15 bases. The CDR3 spans 18 residues. CDR3 sequence (DNA): TGTGCCAGCAGCTTGGCCGGAAGATTCCAACCGAACACCGGGGAGCTGTTTTTT. Protein: CASSLAGRFQPNTGELFF.

Worth noting for this clone: At one boundary the junction diverges from the germline segment, which might be a read error. The rearrangement links TRBV18 to TRBJ1-4; 7 positions match TRBD1. The CDR3 has 13 residues. Per the germline V gene, CDR1 is KGHSH and CDR2 is LQKENI. CDR3 coding DNA: TGTGCCAGCTCACCGCCCCTCAAGGGGGCCCTGGATTTT. Protein sequence: CASSPPLKGALDF.

This chain joins TRBV28 and TRBJ1-6; TRBD1 matches 7 bases. CDR3 length: 15 amino acids. Trimming cost V 7 bases and J 2 bases; bases outside gene matches: 5. Germline CDR1 is MDHEN and CDR2 is SYDVKM. In DNA form, the CDR3 reads TGTGCCAGCAACACCGGGACAGCCTATAATTCACCCCTCCACTTT. It specifies CASNTGTAYNSPLHF.

This clone was seen a few times. The V gene is TRBV6-1, the J gene TRBJ1-2; 8 nucleotides align to TRBD1. J gave up 4 bases and V 4 bases, and 8 bases lay outside the gene matches. Germline assignment: CDR1 MNHNS and CDR2 SASEGT. The length of the CDR3 is 15 residues. The CDR3 is CASSGGTGDSYGYTF. In nucleotides, the CDR3 is TGTGCCAGCAGTGGGGGGACAGGAGACTCCTATGGCTACACCTTC.